The sequence of this TCR beta chain was determined in a study of cytomegalovirus exposure and HLA in healthy donors. Notes on the study in general: DRB1 showed the most TCR associations and HLA-C the fewest in a later analysis, as rates varied by HLA locus.

After removal of 1 base from V and 1 base from J, the junction contained 2 bases not matched to a gene. This CDR3 has 15 amino acids. The V gene's germline CDR1 is SGHTA and CDR2 FQGNSA. This clone was counted a single time. Its antigen is unidentified. Samples came from healthy bone marrow donors. Primers included in the PCR were 60 Vbeta and 13 Jbeta primers. The protocol was immunoSEQ multiplex PCR, while the TCRdb copy is restricted to in-frame clones and leaves out a portion. Of 60,000 or so clones in the sample, over 75% were seen once. The TCR comes from a female donor in good health and CMV-seronegative. The chain links TRBV7-2 to TRBJ2-5; 8 bases fit TRBD1. Sequencing was done on a sample of PBMCs. The DNA for the CDR3 is TGTGCCAGCAGCTTAGGAACAGGGGGCCAAGAGACCCAGTACTTC. Protein product: CASSLGTGGQETQYF.